This T cell receptor beta chain was found in a study of T cells in narcolepsy. Study-level findings and limits: Healthy controls reportedly lacked the autoreactive clonotypes serially found in patients' blood. In some patient and control memory CD4+ samples, autoreactive clones were absent. Autoreactive HCRT-specific and TRIB2-specific clonotypes were marked in same-patient CSF-versus-blood CD4+ comparisons.

In germline, CDR1 is SNHLY, CDR2 FYNNEI. This CDR3 has 14 residues. V shed 5 bases, J shed 3 bases, and the junction held 4 bases outside the gene matches. Profiled with immunoSEQ multiplex PCR; TCRdb holds only in-frame clones, not every one. In the table there are some 34,000 clones, 81% of which are singletons. This clone showed up just once. Antigen specificity is unknown. This chain uses TRBV2 with TRBJ2-3; 8 bases are shared with TRBD1. The TCR sequence derives from a human donor in good health. Sequences were obtained from memory (CD45RA-) CD4+ T cells from blood. CDR3 residues: CASSQGQVTDTQYF. The CDR3, as DNA: TGTGCCAGCAGTCAGGGACAGGTAACAGATACGCAGTATTTT.